This T cell receptor beta chain was sequenced in a study of cytomegalovirus exposure and HLA in healthy donors. General study findings and limits: Most of the CMV-associated TCR beta chains (in a later analysis) appeared to be HLA-restricted. Most of the TCR beta V segments (in an earlier analysis) were productive either about 87% or about 30% of the time. There was a cluster of highly shared sequence variants that was likely a sequencing artifact.

PCR employed 60 Vbeta and 13 Jbeta primers. TCRdb keeps only in-frame clones here, not all; method: immunoSEQ multiplex PCR. There are 150,000 to 200,000 clones in the sample; just over 75% occur only once, and about 1.9% lies in the top ten. Germline loops: CDR1 SQVTM, CDR2 ANQGSEA. Trimming stripped 4 bases from V and 2 bases from J, with 14 bases between. This CDR3 spans 14 amino acids. In its sample, this clone was seen once. Its antigen is unknown. The sequence was collected from a man aged 25 to 40 in good health and CMV-seronegative. The sequencing sample was made of PBMCs. The gene calls are TRBV29-1 and TRBJ1-2; D might be TRBD1 (6 bases). CDR3 loop: CSVVGTPQNYGYTF. The DNA of the CDR3 is TGCAGCGTTGTCGGGACACCTCAAAACTATGGCTACACCTTC.